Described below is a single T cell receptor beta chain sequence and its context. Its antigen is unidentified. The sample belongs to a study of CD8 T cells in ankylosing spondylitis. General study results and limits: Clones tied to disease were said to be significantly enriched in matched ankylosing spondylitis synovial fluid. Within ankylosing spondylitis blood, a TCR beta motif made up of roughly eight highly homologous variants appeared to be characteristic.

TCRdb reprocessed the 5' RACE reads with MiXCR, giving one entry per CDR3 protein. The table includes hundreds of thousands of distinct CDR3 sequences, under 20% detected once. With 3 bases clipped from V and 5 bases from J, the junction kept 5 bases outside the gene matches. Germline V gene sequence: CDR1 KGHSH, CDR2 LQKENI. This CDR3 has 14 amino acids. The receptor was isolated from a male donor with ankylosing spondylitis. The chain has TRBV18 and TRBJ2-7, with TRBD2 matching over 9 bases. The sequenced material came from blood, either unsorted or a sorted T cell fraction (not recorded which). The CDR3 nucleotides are TGTGCCAGCTCACCTAGCGGGGGAATCGACGAGCAGTACTTC. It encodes CASSPSGGIDEQYF.